This passage covers 13 T cell receptor beta chains from one sample sequenced in a study of graft-versus-host responses after intestinal transplantation. Their recognized antigens are unknown. TCRdb's copy holds only in-frame clones and misses some; the assay was immunoSEQ multiplex PCR. The sample has roughly 130,000 clones, 80% to 95% seen once. Specimen: unstimulated CD4+ T cells sorted from spleen or lymph node cells, collected before intestinal transplant. The source of these receptors is a human donor who received an intestinal transplant.

This chain connects TRBV7-9 to TRBJ1-1, with D unresolved. The germline V gene encodes CDR1 SEHNR and CDR2 FQNEAQ (reference sequence). Trimming removed 2 bases at V and 6 bases at J, with 10 bases between. The CDR3 length is 13 residues. In DNA, the CDR3 is TGTGCCAGCAGCTTAACCTCTTGGGCTGAAGCTTTCTTT. Translated: CASSLTSWAEAFF.

This chain joins TRBV5-6 and TRBJ1-2; perhaps TRBD1 as D (5 bases). This CDR3 comprises 14 residues. CDR1 and CDR2 from the germline V gene are SGHDT and YYEEEE. Deletions cut 2 bases from V and 3 bases from J, with 11 bases between. The CDR3 loop is CASSFFSGYYGYTF. In DNA form, the CDR3 reads TGTGCCAGCAGCTTCTTCTCAGGGTACTATGGCTACACCTTC.

With regard to this clone: The same CDR3 is also encoded by other DNA sequences in this sample. The chain combines TRBV30 with TRBJ2-3, with D hard to call. Germline values: CDR1 GTSNPN, CDR2 SVGIG (reference sequence). The V and J ends lost 0 bases and 1 base respectively, with 5 bases between them. This CDR3 region has 13 residues. The CDR3 protein is CAWSVRGTDTQYF. CDR3 bases: TGTGCCTGGAGTGTACGAGGCACAGATACGCAGTATTTT. The whole variable domain, remainder taken from reference TRBV30 and TRBJ2-3, is SQTIHQWPATLVQPVGSPLSLECTVEGTSNPNLYWYRQAAGRGLQLLFYSVGIGQISSEVPQNLSASRPQDRQFILSSKKLLLSDSGFYLCAWSVRGTDTQYFGPGTRLTVL.

This rearrangement joins TRBV28 to TRBJ2-3, with 7 nucleotides matching TRBD1. The ends lost 2 bases at V and 2 bases at J; junction bases unmatched: 13. The germline V gene encodes CDR1 MDHEN and CDR2 SYDVKM. This CDR3 is built from 18 residues. CDR3 DNA sequence: TGTGCCAGCAGTTTACAGAACCGGGACAGACTATCCACAGATACGCAGTATTTT. Protein sequence: CASSLQNRDRLSTDTQYF.

The chain has TRBV10-3 and TRBJ2-7, with 10 bases identical to TRBD2. V lost 4 bases and J lost 5; bases outside the gene matches: 8. The CDR3 length is 15 residues. Looked up from germline, CDR1 is ENHRY and CDR2 is SYGVKD. The CDR3 here is CAISVGGLAGDEQYF. The CDR3 region has the DNA TGTGCCATCAGTGTTGGGGGGCTAGCGGGAGACGAGCAGTACTTC.

The rearrangement uses TRBV15 and TRBJ2-3; D unclear. Trimming took 2 bases from V and 5 from J, leaving 11 bases between them. Germline loops: CDR1 LNHNV, CDR2 YYDKDF (reference sequence). This CDR3 has 14 residues. In DNA, the CDR3 is TGTGCCACCAGCAGATTACGTTTTGGAGATACGCAGTATTTT. Protein product: CATSRLRFGDTQYF. Full variable domain (outside the CDR3, taken from reference TRBV15 and TRBJ2-3): DAMVIQNPRYQVTQFGKPVTLSCSQTLNHNVMYWYQQKSSQAPKLLFHYYDKDFNNEADTPDNFQSRRPNTSFCFLDIRSPGLGDTAMYLCATSRLRFGDTQYFGPGTRLTVL.

The J gene is TRBJ2-5, the V gene TRBV2; 8 positions agree with TRBD2. Germline lookup yields CDR1 SNHLY and CDR2 FYNNEI. The CDR3 spans 15 residues. V shed 7 bases and J 4 bases; nucleotides not matched to a gene: 11. The CDR3, as DNA: TGTGCCAGCACCCAAGGGAGGAGCGGGGGAGAGACCCAGTACTTC. Encoded protein: CASTQGRSGGETQYF. The full variable domain, its missing parts supplied by reference TRBV2 and TRBJ2-5, is EPEVTQTPSHQVTQMGQEVILRCVPISNHLYFYWYRQILGQKVEFLVSFYNNEISEKSEIFDDQFSVERPDGSNFTLKIRSTKLEDSAMYFCASTQGRSGGETQYFGPGTRLLVL.

The V gene is TRBV4-3, the J gene TRBJ2-7, with D unresolved. Deletions cut 3 bases from V and 0 bases from J, with 9 bases between. Per germline, CDR1 LGHNA and CDR2 YSLEER. The CDR3 runs to 14 residues. CDR3 DNA sequence: TGCGCCAGCAGCCAGGTTCTAGTCTCCTACGAGCAGTACTTC. Translation: CASSQVLVSYEQYF.

V and J are TRBV2 and TRBJ1-2, with 10 bases aligning to TRBD1. The ends lost 6 bases at V and 1 base at J; junction bases unmatched: 2. There are 14 residues in the CDR3. Germline CDR1 SNHLY, CDR2 FYNNEI. CDR3 sequence: CASRGTGVNYGYTF. In DNA form, the CDR3 reads TGTGCCAGCAGGGGGACAGGGGTTAACTATGGCTACACCTTC. The full variable domain, its missing parts supplied by reference TRBV2 and TRBJ1-2, is EPEVTQTPSHQVTQMGQEVILRCVPISNHLYFYWYRQILGQKVEFLVSFYNNEISEKSEIFDDQFSVERPDGSNFTLKIRSTKLEDSAMYFCASRGTGVNYGYTFGSGTRLTVV.

The chain couples TRBV4-1 to TRBJ2-7; D is perhaps TRBD1 (6 bases). The CDR3 contains 16 residues. Per the germline V gene, CDR1 is MGHRA and CDR2 is YSYEKL. The V end lost 1 base, the J end lost 2 bases, and 15 bases lay between the germline ends. CDR3 bases: TGCGCCAGCAGCCAAGGGCCAACCGGGACAACCTACGAGCAGTACTTC. Its translation is CASSQGPTGTTYEQYF.

Here the CDR3 DNA reads TGTGCCAGTAGTATAGTCGGCCTAGCGGGAGGTTCCGGGGAGCTGTTTTTT. Translating gives CASSIVGLAGGSGELFF. The chain carries TRBV19 and TRBJ2-2, with 11 bases matching TRBD2. V shed 1 base, J shed 6 bases, and the junction held 7 bases outside the gene matches. The CDR3 contains 17 residues. Germline V gene sequence: CDR1 LNHDA, CDR2 SQIVND (reference sequence).

This chain connects TRBV5-1 to TRBJ2-7; TRBD1 matches at 7 bases. Trimming removed 5 bases from V and 0 bases from J; junction bases left unmatched: 8. The germline V gene has CDR1 SGHRS and CDR2 YFSETQ. The CDR3 length is 15 residues. The CDR3 bases are TGCGCCAGCAGTTCAGGGACAGCCACCTCCTACGAGCAGTACTTC. Translated: CASSSGTATSYEQYF.

The V gene is TRBV5-1, the J gene TRBJ2-1, with D possibly matching TRBD1 (5 bases). Germline CDR1 is SGHRS and CDR2 is YFSETQ. V dropped 9 bases and J dropped 4 bases, with 20 bases sitting between them. This CDR3 is built from 15 residues. In DNA form, the CDR3 reads TGCGCCACTTCGATTTCAGGGATTCGTTACAATGAGCAGTTCTTC. Amino acids: CATSISGIRYNEQFF.